What follows are 3 T cell receptor beta chains derived from one specimen sequenced in a study of cytomegalovirus exposure and HLA in healthy donors. The primer mix had 60 Vbeta and 13 Jbeta primers. The protocol was immunoSEQ multiplex PCR, while the TCRdb copy is restricted to in-frame clones and leaves out a portion. The profile shows about 160,000 clones, around 79% of them singletons. Sequenced: PBMCs. Receptors originate from a woman in her forties in good health and CMV-seropositive.

This sequence joins TRBV5-4 and TRBJ2-5; D might be TRBD2 (7 bases). From germline, CDR1 is SGHNT and CDR2 YYREEE (reference sequence). The CDR3 totals 16 residues. Trimming took off 3 bases at V and 5 bases at J, with 20 bases between the two ends. This CDR3 reads CASSSYGGGVGETQYF. The CDR3 DNA follows: TGTGCCAGCAGCTCATATGGGGGGGGCGTTGGGGAGACCCAGTACTTC.

The chain couples TRBV4-3 to TRBJ2-1, with TRBD2 matching over 7 bases. This CDR3 has 15 residues. Germline V gene data show CDR1 as LGHNA and CDR2 as YSLEER. The junction had 7 bases not matched to a gene; V was cut back by 3 bases and J by 5 bases. CDR3 nucleotide sequence: TGCGCCAGCAGCCAGGCAACTAGCGTAGACAATGAGCAGTTCTTC. This translates into CASSQATSVDNEQFF.

J is TRBJ1-2 and V is TRBV19; 8 bases are a match to TRBD1. Looked up from germline, CDR1 is LNHDA and CDR2 is SQIVND (reference sequence). CDR3 length: 14 residues. V gave up 3 bases and J gave up 6 bases; unmatched junction bases: 6. CDR3 sequence (DNA): TGTGCCAGTAGTATCGGGACAGGTGTTCATGGCTACACCTTC. It yields the protein CASSIGTGVHGYTF.